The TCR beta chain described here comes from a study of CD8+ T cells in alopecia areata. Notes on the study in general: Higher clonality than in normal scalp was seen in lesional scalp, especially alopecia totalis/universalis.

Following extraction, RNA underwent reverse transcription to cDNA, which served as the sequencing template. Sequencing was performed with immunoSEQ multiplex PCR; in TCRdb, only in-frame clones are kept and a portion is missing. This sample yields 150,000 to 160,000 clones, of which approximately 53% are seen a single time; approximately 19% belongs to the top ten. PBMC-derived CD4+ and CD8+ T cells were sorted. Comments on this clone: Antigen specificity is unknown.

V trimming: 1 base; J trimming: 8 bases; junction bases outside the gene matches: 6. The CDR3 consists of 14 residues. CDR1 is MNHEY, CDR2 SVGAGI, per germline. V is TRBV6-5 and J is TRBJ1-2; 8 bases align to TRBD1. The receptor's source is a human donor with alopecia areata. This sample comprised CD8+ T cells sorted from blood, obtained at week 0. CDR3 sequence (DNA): TGTGCCAGCAGTTACTATCAGGGGGCGCAGGGCTACACCTTC. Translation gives CASSYYQGAQGYTF.